One and the same sample provided the 13 T cell receptor beta chains below, sequenced in a study of cytomegalovirus exposure and HLA in healthy donors. Some clones are missing from TCRdb's copy, which holds only in-frame ones; the method was immunoSEQ multiplex PCR. The profile shows around 90,000 clones, almost 85% of them singletons. Sequenced input: PBMCs. All receptors come from a woman aged 18-29 years in good health and CMV-seropositive.

The rearrangement joins TRBV27 to TRBJ1-1, with TRBD1 matching over 9 bases. V shed 5 bases, J shed 11 bases, and the junction held 15 bases outside the gene matches. Germline CDR1 and CDR2: MNHEY and SMNVEV (reference sequence). The CDR3 consists of 15 residues. CDR3 bases: TGTGCCAGCAGTAGTCCCGGGACAGGGAATATTGACGCTTTCTTT. It codes for CASSSPGTGNIDAFF.

V and J are TRBV6-1 and TRBJ2-5, with 7 bases matching TRBD2. The germline CDR1 and CDR2 sequences are MNHNS and SASEGT. The CDR3 loop spans 14 amino acids. The V gene end was trimmed by 6 bases and the J gene end by 1 base; junction bases not matched to a gene: 5. The CDR3 bases are TGTGCCAGCAGACGGGGGGACGCCCAAGAGACCCAGTACTTC. This codes for CASRRGDAQETQYF.

The chain combines TRBV7-7 with TRBJ2-3; D gene unclear. The CDR3 runs 13 residues. Germline V gene sequence: CDR1 SSHAT, CDR2 FNYEAQ (reference sequence). The germline V and J ends were trimmed by 4 bases and 2 bases, with 7 bases remaining between them. CDR3 region: CASSSQVTDTQYF. The CDR3 DNA follows: TGTGCCAGCAGCTCGCAGGTCACAGATACGCAGTATTTT.

The rearrangement joins TRBV19 to TRBJ2-6; TRBD1 matches at 9 bases. The CDR3 loop spans 19 amino acids. V shed 6 bases and J 2 bases; nucleotides not matched to a gene: 14. The germline V gene has CDR1 LNHDA and CDR2 SQIVND (reference sequence). The CDR3, as DNA: TGTGCCAGTAGCGGCCGTCGGGACAGGGTAGGAGCTGGGGCCAACGTCCTGACTTTC. It specifies CASSGRRDRVGAGANVLTF. The full variable domain, in which reference TRBV19 and TRBJ2-6 provide the parts outside the CDR3, is DGGITQSPKYLFRKEGQNVTLSCEQNLNHDAMYWYRQDPGQGLRLIYYSQIVNDFQKGDIAEGYSVSREKKESFPLTVTSAQKNPTAFYLCASSGRRDRVGAGANVLTFGAGSRLTVL.

CDR3 DNA: TGTGCCAGCAGCCCCGTAGTACTAGCGGGTCCCGGGGGGTTCTTC. Amino acids: CASSPVVLAGPGGFF. The chain employs TRBV6-6 and TRBJ2-1; 9 nucleotides match TRBD2. Trimming took 6 bases from V and 15 from J; bases not matched to a gene: 18. The CDR3 contains 15 residues. CDR1 is MNHNY and CDR2 is SVGAGI in the germline V gene (reference sequence).

The chain has TRBV11-2 and TRBJ2-5; no reliable D call. The CDR3 runs 13 residues. V shed 4 bases and J shed 2 bases, with 8 bases lying between them. CDR1 is SGHAT, CDR2 FQNNGV, per germline. The CDR3 region is CASSSGGQETQYF. The CDR3 coding sequence is TGTGCCAGCAGCTCCGGTGGTCAAGAGACCCAGTACTTC.

The chain couples TRBV10-3 to TRBJ1-5, with TRBD1 matching 9 bases. The CDR3 is 15 amino acids. The junction had 6 bases not matched to a gene; V was cut back by 6 bases and J by 3 bases. In germline, CDR1 is ENHRY, CDR2 SYGVKD. This CDR3 is CAISRGQGDNQPQHF. CDR3 DNA sequence: TGTGCCATCAGCCGGGGACAGGGAGACAATCAGCCCCAGCATTTT.

The CDR3 spells CAWRDIGNTIYF. DNA for the CDR3: TGTGCCTGGAGAGACATTGGAAACACCATATATTTT. The chain uses TRBV30 and TRBJ1-3; no definite D call. From germline, CDR1 is GTSNPN and CDR2 SVGIG (reference sequence). This CDR3 contains 12 residues. The germline V and J ends were trimmed by 3 bases and 3 bases, with 6 bases remaining between them. Using reference TRBV30 and TRBJ1-3 for the parts outside the CDR3, the full variable domain is SQTIHQWPATLVQPVGSPLSLECTVEGTSNPNLYWYRQAAGRGLQLLFYSVGIGQISSEVPQNLSASRPQDRQFILSSKKLLLSDSGFYLCAWRDIGNTIYFGEGSWLTVV.

CDR3 sequence: CASSRSGLAGHSTDTQYF. The CDR3 coding sequence is TGCGCCAGCAGCAGGTCAGGACTAGCGGGGCATAGCACAGATACGCAGTATTTT. The chain couples TRBV5-1 to TRBJ2-3; 12 positions agree with TRBD2. The CDR3 has 18 amino acids. J was trimmed by 0 bases and V by 4 bases; bases with no gene match: 9. Germline V gene data show CDR1 as SGHRS and CDR2 as YFSETQ.

This clone was counted ten times or more. This chain links TRBV11-2 with TRBJ2-5; unclear D gene. The germline V gene encodes CDR1 SGHAT and CDR2 FQNNGV. V gave up 3 bases and J gave up 5 bases, with 7 bases separating them. CDR3 length: 12 residues. The CDR3 coding sequence is TGTGCCAGCAGCTTGACTGGGGAGACCCAGTACTTC. Amino acid sequence: CASSLTGETQYF.

This CDR3 reads CASSKQVNTEAFF. In DNA form, the CDR3 reads TGTGCCAGCAGCAAACAGGTGAACACTGAAGCTTTCTTT. This chain links TRBV27 with TRBJ1-1; weak D call: TRBD1 (5 bases). The CDR3 sequence is 13 residues long. V lost 6 bases, J lost 0 bases, and 8 bases lay in between. The germline CDR1 and CDR2 sequences are MNHEY and SMNVEV (reference sequence).

This chain's CDR3 is CASSVSGTSDYEQYF. CDR3 sequence (DNA): TGTGCCAGCAGCGTTTCCGGGACTAGCGACTACGAGCAGTACTTC. This chain joins TRBV9 and TRBJ2-7; 10 bases are shared with TRBD2. The CDR3 consists of 15 residues. Looked up from germline, CDR1 is SGDLS and CDR2 is YYNGEE. Trimming removed 2 bases from V and 3 bases from J; junction bases left unmatched: 5.

The gene calls are TRBV5-1 and TRBJ1-1; D is possibly TRBD1 (5 bases). V was clipped by 0 bases and J by 1 base, with 10 bases between them. This CDR3 has 15 residues. From germline, CDR1 is SGHRS and CDR2 YFSETQ. CDR3 residues: CASSLEGRENTEAFF. DNA of the CDR3: TGCGCCAGCAGCTTGGAAGGCAGGGAGAACACTGAAGCTTTCTTT.